The 5 T cell receptor beta chains below come from one sample, sequenced in a study of naive and memory T cell subsets. Both TRBC1 and TRBC2 were covered by a beta constant-region primer of two equimolar oligonucleotides. Four rounds of PCR amplified the ligated cDNA using nested alpha and beta constant-region primers plus SP2. TCRdb reanalysed the UMI-ligation and nested PCR reads using MiXCR and keeps one entry per CDR3 protein. The sample consists of 95,000 to 150,000 distinct CDR3 sequences, 35% to 40% of them appearing once. The sample comprised central memory CD4+ T cells from blood. The receptor set was obtained from a human donor in good health.

The V and J genes are TRBV11-2 and TRBJ1-1, with 7 bases aligning to TRBD1. In germline, CDR1 is SGHAT, CDR2 FQNNGV. This CDR3 contains 15 residues. Trimming at V came to 3 bases and at J to 1 base, leaving 5 bases not matched to a gene. The CDR3 protein is CASSLRPGGNTEAFF. The CDR3, as DNA: TGTGCCAGCAGCTTGAGACCAGGGGGGAACACTGAAGCTTTCTTT. Together with reference TRBV11-2 and TRBJ1-1, the CDR3 gives the full variable domain: EAGVAQSPRYKIIEKRQSVAFWCNPISGHATLYWYQQILGQGPKLLIQFQNNGVVDDSQLPKDRFSAERLKGVDSTLKIQPAKLEDSAVYLCASSLRPGGNTEAFFGQGTRLTVV.

This sequence joins TRBV12-3 or TRBV12-4 and TRBJ2-7; perhaps D is TRBD1 or TRBD2 (5 bases each). With 5 bases removed from V and 3 bases from J, the gap between germline ends came to 11 bases. CDR3 size: 13 residues. This CDR3 is CASSRDANYEQYF. The CDR3 DNA sequence: TGTGCCAGCAGTCGGGACGCCAACTACGAGCAGTACTTC.

This sequence joins TRBV12-3 or TRBV12-4 and TRBJ2-1; 11 nucleotides agree with TRBD1. The CDR3 covers 17 residues. The V segment lost 5 bases and the J segment 0 bases; nucleotides outside the gene matches: 6. CDR3 sequence: CASSPGQGGNSYNEQFF. The CDR3 DNA reads TGTGCCAGCAGTCCGGGACAGGGGGGGAACTCCTACAATGAGCAGTTCTTC.

This clonotype is judged medium-sized. The chain couples TRBV2 to TRBJ2-7; D remains ambiguous. V lost 5 bases, J lost 3 bases, and 11 bases lay in between. Per the germline V gene, CDR1 is SNHLY and CDR2 is FYNNEI. CDR3 length: 13 amino acids. The CDR3 DNA reads TGTGCCAGCAGTACCCCCTTCCTCTACGAGCAGTACTTC. Translated: CASSTPFLYEQYF.

The J gene is TRBJ2-7, the V gene TRBV29-1, with TRBD2 matching over 14 bases. V was pared by 6 bases and J by 4 bases, with 2 bases of the junction left unmatched. From germline, CDR1 is SQVTM and CDR2 ANQGSEA. The CDR3 is made up of 13 amino acids. Here the CDR3 DNA reads TGCAGCGTCGGGACTAGCGGGAGTTACGAGCAGTACTTC. It specifies CSVGTSGSYEQYF.